The following is a TCR beta chain sequence with its context. This CDR3 spans 15 amino acids. Germline assignment: CDR1 SEHNR and CDR2 FQNEAQ (reference sequence). Trimming stripped 7 bases from V and 0 bases from J, with 15 bases between. TCRdb used MiXCR to reprocess the 5' RACE reads, holding one entry per CDR3 protein. Of approximately 340,000 distinct CDR3 sequences in the sample, roughly 13% were seen once. These data originate in a study of T-cell memory formation after mild COVID-19. The sample consisted of PBMCs or a T cell subset sorted from them (not recorded which). The chain recombines TRBV7-9 with TRBJ1-1; D is possibly TRBD1 (6 bases). This TCR was recovered from a man younger than 30 who had mild COVID-19 (a few samples of this study predate the infection). Cell type and time point are not known. The CDR3 bases are TGTGCCAGCAAAAGGACCGGGACACTGAACACTGAAGCTTTCTTT. This gives the protein CASKRTGTLNTEAFF.